The clone carrying this T cell receptor (beta chain) occurred once. With 6 bases removed from V and 0 bases from J, the gap between germline ends came to 12 bases. Germline V gene data show CDR1 as SQVTM and CDR2 as ANQGSEA. The CDR3 has 14 residues. The sample is drawn from a study of cytomegalovirus exposure and HLA in healthy donors. PCR was performed using 60 Vbeta and 13 Jbeta primers. Measured with immunoSEQ multiplex PCR; TCRdb has only the in-frame clones, and not every one. This table holds 150,000 to 200,000 clones, around 85% found once. What was sequenced was PBMCs. This chain joins TRBV29-1 and TRBJ2-1, with TRBD2 as a possible D gene (6 bases). This sequence originates from a woman aged 45 to 65 in good health and CMV-seronegative. The chain's CDR3 is CSVGRGSSYNEQFF. CDR3 sequence (DNA): TGCAGCGTCGGACGGGGGAGCTCCTACAATGAGCAGTTCTTC.